This T cell receptor (beta chain) was captured in a study of blood T cells in healthy people across ages. At the level of the study: When template switching was applied, about one barcoded beta molecule was captured per two T cells. Study-wide points: A roughly linear age-dependent decrease characterized TCR beta diversity per million T cells.

Germline-derived CDR1 and CDR2 are SGDLS and YYNGEE. There are 15 residues in the CDR3. Concerning this clonotype itself: No antigen is known for it. One end of the junction varies from germline; a read error may be responsible.

Extraction of total RNA produced a minimum of 5 micrograms from each sample. Using a J-beta primer mix together with a sample-barcoded 5' primer, a second PCR was run for about 6 to 12 cycles. MiXCR was run by TCRdb on the 5' RACE reads, yielding one entry per CDR3 protein. The sample contains 1.5 million to 2 million distinct CDR3 sequences, 25% to 30% of which appear only once. The V call is TRBV9, the J call TRBJ1-1, with D possibly being TRBD1 (5 bases). The clonotype comes from a woman aged 25 to 39 in good health. Sequencing input: blood. The CDR3 protein is CASSVGRDPNTKAFF. Here the CDR3 DNA reads TGTGCCAGCAGCGTAGGAAGGGACCCGAACACTAAAGCTTTCTTT.